The 30 T cell receptor beta chains presented below share a single source sample, sequenced in a study of OX40 agonist ivuxolimab in advanced cancers. Library preparation was by the immunoSEQ multiplex PCR assay. In TCRdb, the immuneACCESS table is reduced to in-frame sequences with V and J assigned. These tables do not hold every clone; where another copy was compared, an unresolved V gene accounts for under half, and the others remain unexplained. The sample table shows fewer than 80,000 clones, and less than 90% are seen once. The top ten clonotypes cover 0.66% of the sample. This specimen was CD4+ or CD8+ T cells sorted from blood, taken in a trial of the OX40 agonist ivuxolimab. These receptors were obtained from an adult with an advanced solid tumor such as melanoma, head and neck, liver or kidney cancer.

To note about this clone: Its ends do not fully match the called genes, so a read error is possible. Other DNA variants within this sample encode the same CDR3. CDR3 bases: TGTGCCAGCAGGACCCCGGGGGGCAGGGGGGGAGAGACTCAGTACTTC. Its protein product is CASRTPGGRGGETQYF. The chain uses TRBV25-1 and TRBJ2-5; D is possibly TRBD1 or TRBD2 (7 bases each). CDR3 length: 16 amino acids. Germline CDR1 MGHDK, CDR2 SYGVNS.

The sample holds a few counts of this clone. The genes are TRBV27 and TRBJ1-6; possibly TRBD1 for D (6 bases). This CDR3 has 16 amino acids. Trimming stripped 0 bases from V and 3 bases from J, with 9 bases between. Per the germline V gene, CDR1 is MNHEY and CDR2 is SMNVEV (reference sequence). The CDR3 protein is CASSLSQGHYNSPLHF. CDR3 sequence (DNA): TGTGCCAGCAGTTTATCGCAGGGACACTATAATTCACCCCTCCACTTT.

This clone has more than one count but fewer than ten. The chain couples TRBV5-1 to TRBJ2-5, with D possibly matching TRBD2 (6 bases). The CDR3 is 14 amino acids. Germline V gene lookup returns CDR1 SGHRS and CDR2 YFSETQ. The V end was cut by 0 bases, the J end by 4 bases, with 10 bases between. This CDR3 is CASSLGTNLETQYF. The CDR3 bases are TGCGCCAGCAGCTTGGGGACTAACTTAGAGACCCAGTACTTC.

The rearrangement joins TRBV6-5 to TRBJ2-5; TRBD2 matches 8 bases. Losses at the gene ends were 0 bases for V and 10 bases for J; bases not matched to a gene: 10. The CDR3 extends over 15 amino acids. Germline CDR1 reads MNHEY; CDR2 reads SVGAGI. The CDR3 protein is CASSYSRTPGGGQYF. In DNA, the CDR3 is TGTGCCAGCAGTTACTCTCGGACTCCCGGGGGGGGCCAGTACTTC.

The chain has TRBV7-2 and TRBJ1-4; D gene unclear. The CDR3 loop spans 15 amino acids. V was trimmed by 1 base and J by 4 bases, leaving 10 bases between them. Germline assignment: CDR1 SGHTA and CDR2 FQGNSA. CDR3 bases: TGTGCCAGCAGCTTAGTGGTAGGCTTTAATGAAAAACTGTTTTTT. It codes for CASSLVVGFNEKLFF.

This chain joins TRBV6-6 and TRBJ1-2; D may be TRBD1 (5 bases). Per the germline V gene, CDR1 is MNHNY and CDR2 is SVGAGI (reference sequence). CDR3 length: 13 residues. The V end lost 0 bases, the J end lost 8 bases, and 10 bases lay between the germline ends. CDR3 in amino acids: CASSYSGAWGYTF. The CDR3 DNA reads TGTGCCAGCAGTTACTCAGGGGCCTGGGGCTACACCTTC.

The chain uses TRBV5-5 and TRBJ1-6, with 8 bases identical to TRBD1. The CDR3 extends over 18 amino acids. Germline V CDR1 and CDR2: SGHKS, YYEKEE (reference sequence). Unmatched junction bases numbered 6, after V lost 0 bases and J lost 1 base. CDR3: CASSLATRGRSYNSPLHF. The CDR3 bases are TGTGCCAGCAGCTTGGCAACCAGGGGGCGATCCTATAATTCACCCCTCCACTTT.

V gene TRBV2 combines with J gene TRBJ2-5; D is perhaps TRBD1 (6 bases). The CDR3 is 11 residues long. The V gene lost 9 bases and the J gene lost 3 bases, with 8 bases spanning the gap. Germline V gives CDR1 SNHLY, CDR2 FYNNEI. CDR3 nucleotides: TGTGCCAGTCACAGGGAAGAGACCCAGTACTTC. The encoded protein is CASHREETQYF.

Only one count was recorded for this clone. This chain connects TRBV29-1 to TRBJ2-5; 11 bases are shared with TRBD1. The V and J ends lost 7 bases and 5 bases, in that order; junction bases with no gene match: 3. The CDR3 is made up of 12 amino acids. Germline CDR1 is SQVTM and CDR2 is ANQGSEA. The CDR3 region is CSARDRGETQYF. The CDR3 DNA is TGCAGCGCCCGGGACAGGGGGGAGACCCAGTACTTC.

The chain employs TRBV5-4 and TRBJ1-1, with 7 nucleotides matching TRBD1. Trimming at V came to 4 bases and at J to 0 bases, leaving 6 bases not matched to a gene. Germline-derived CDR1 and CDR2 are SGHNT and YYREEE (reference sequence). The CDR3 consists of 15 residues. CDR3 loop: CASSGGQHMNTEAFF. The CDR3 coding sequence is TGTGCCAGCAGCGGGGGACAGCACATGAACACTGAAGCTTTCTTT.

The DNA for the CDR3 is TGTGCCAGCAGCCCCTTGGGCCCTAGCGGGGGTAATGAGCAGTTCTTC. Translation: CASSPLGPSGGNEQFF. The rearrangement joins TRBV7-2 to TRBJ2-1; 10 nucleotides align to TRBD2. Trimming took 5 bases from V and 7 from J; bases not matched to a gene: 11. The germline V gene encodes CDR1 SGHTA and CDR2 FQGNSA. The CDR3 is 16 residues long. The full variable domain, rest sourced from reference TRBV7-2 and TRBJ2-1, is GAGVSQSPSNKVTEKGKDVELRCDPISGHTALYWYRQSLGQGLEFLIYFQGNSAPDKSGLPSDRFSAERTGGSVSTLTIQRTQQEDSAVYLCASSPLGPSGGNEQFFGPGTRLTVL.

A few counts support this clone. The gene calls are TRBV5-6 and TRBJ1-2; D unresolved. Germline V gene data show CDR1 as SGHDT and CDR2 as YYEEEE. V was clipped by 1 base and J by 8 bases, with 9 bases between them. The CDR3 contains 12 residues. The CDR3 reads CASSLSLRGYTF. Here the CDR3 DNA reads TGTGCCAGCAGCTTGAGTCTGAGGGGCTACACCTTC.

The chain has TRBV5-1 and TRBJ2-1; 15 nucleotides agree with TRBD2. This CDR3 spans 19 amino acids. V was clipped by 1 base and J by 5 bases; unmatched bases: 10. CDR1 SGHRS and CDR2 YFSETQ come from the germline V gene. CDR3 loop: CASSLPGTSGGLLNNEQFF. The CDR3, as DNA: TGCGCCAGCAGCTTGCCCGGGACTAGCGGGGGGCTCCTGAACAATGAGCAGTTCTTC.

This clone came up once. The CDR3 reads CASSQGLGYTF. CDR3 bases: TGTGCCAGTTCGCAGGGCCTCGGCTACACCTTC. The chain has TRBV6-6 and TRBJ1-2; D possibly corresponds to TRBD1 (5 bases). The CDR3 sequence is 11 residues long. Germline CDR1 and CDR2: MNHNY and SVGAGI (reference sequence). Trimming stripped 9 bases from V and 8 bases from J, with 13 bases between.

The gene calls are TRBV30 and TRBJ1-5; D is ambiguous. The CDR3 runs to 14 residues. Trimming removed 0 bases from V and 9 bases from J, with 15 bases in between. Germline V gene data show CDR1 as GTSNPN and CDR2 as SVGIG (reference sequence). The CDR3 here is CAWSVMNGIGPQHF. As DNA, the CDR3 is TGTGCCTGGAGTGTAATGAACGGGATAGGGCCCCAGCATTTT.

The V and J genes are TRBV19 and TRBJ2-3, with D possibly being TRBD2 (7 bases). This CDR3 is 17 amino acids long. CDR1 is LNHDA and CDR2 is SQIVND in the germline V gene (reference sequence). V gave up 5 bases and J gave up 0 bases, with 18 bases separating them. The chain's CDR3 is CASSGGARGSSTDTQYF. The CDR3 DNA sequence: TGTGCCAGTAGTGGGGGGGCTCGCGGATCTAGCACAGATACGCAGTATTTT.

The V gene is TRBV7-3, the J gene TRBJ2-1, with TRBD1 matching 7 bases. The junction had 8 bases not matched to a gene; V was cut back by 4 bases and J by 2 bases. Looked up from germline, CDR1 is SGHTA and CDR2 is FQGTGA. This CDR3 comprises 16 residues. Written as DNA, the CDR3 is TGTGCCAGCAGCTCGGGACAGTTCGGGCCCTACAATGAGCAGTTCTTC. Translation gives CASSSGQFGPYNEQFF.

This chain joins TRBV19 and TRBJ2-1; no firm D call. The CDR3 has 16 residues. The V and J ends lost 5 bases and 6 bases respectively, with 20 bases between them. Germline CDR1 and CDR2: LNHDA and SQIVND (reference sequence). CDR3 protein: CASSYPGGNKINEQFF. The CDR3, as DNA: TGTGCCAGTAGTTACCCCGGTGGGAATAAGATCAATGAGCAGTTCTTC. Using reference TRBV19 and TRBJ2-1 for the parts outside the CDR3, the full variable domain is DGGITQSPKYLFRKEGQNVTLSCEQNLNHDAMYWYRQDPGQGLRLIYYSQIVNDFQKGDIAEGYSVSREKKESFPLTVTSAQKNPTAFYLCASSYPGGNKINEQFFGPGTRLTVL.

The chain couples TRBV2 to TRBJ1-2, with D hard to call. The germline V and J ends were trimmed by 5 bases and 0 bases, with 7 bases remaining between them. Per germline, CDR1 SNHLY and CDR2 FYNNEI. The CDR3 is 13 amino acids. The CDR3 DNA reads TGTGCCAGCAGTCCGATTTCTAACTATGGCTACACCTTC. Translated, it gives CASSPISNYGYTF.

V gene TRBV6-6 combines with J gene TRBJ2-7, with D maybe TRBD2 (6 bases). CDR3 length: 15 residues. The V gene lost 4 bases and the J gene lost 2 bases, with 15 bases spanning the gap. Germline V gene lookup returns CDR1 MNHNY and CDR2 SVGAGI (reference sequence). The CDR3 loop reads CASSSSGTAAYEQYF. CDR3 in DNA: TGTGCCAGCAGTTCCTCCGGGACTGCCGCCTACGAGCAGTACTTC.

The rearrangement links TRBV30 to TRBJ1-2; 10 bases match TRBD1. The CDR3 spans 14 residues. Germline CDR1 is GTSNPN and CDR2 is SVGIG (reference sequence). V gave up 4 bases and J gave up 2 bases; unmatched junction bases: 4. CDR3: CAWKDRGTNYGYTF. In nucleotides, the CDR3 is TGTGCCTGGAAGGACAGGGGGACCAACTATGGCTACACCTTC.

This chain uses TRBV5-1 with TRBJ2-5; 8 bases map to TRBD1. Germline CDR1 SGHRS, CDR2 YFSETQ. V lost 0 bases, J lost 3 bases, and 1 base stayed unmatched. The CDR3 totals 14 residues. The CDR3 spells CASSLGTGKETQYF. DNA of the CDR3: TGCGCCAGCAGCTTGGGGACAGGGAAAGAGACCCAGTACTTC.

V gene TRBV25-1 combines with J gene TRBJ2-7; D perhaps matches TRBD1 (5 bases). The germline CDR1 and CDR2 sequences are MGHDK and SYGVNS. V was clipped by 4 bases and J by 4 bases, with 14 bases between them. There are 14 residues in the CDR3. The DNA for the CDR3 is TGTGCCAGCAGTGGTCGAGAGACAGTTTACGAGCAGTACTTC. This gives the protein CASSGRETVYEQYF.

The chain combines TRBV29-1 with TRBJ1-2, with unresolved D. This CDR3 is built from 13 residues. CDR1 SQVTM and CDR2 ANQGSEA come from the germline V gene. Trimming took 4 bases from V and 2 from J, leaving 11 bases between them. The CDR3 coding sequence is TGCAGCGTTGTTGTCGGCATAAACTATGGCTACACCTTC. Translating it yields CSVVVGINYGYTF.

J is TRBJ2-1 and V is TRBV27; D call uncertain. The CDR3 loop spans 11 amino acids. Per the germline V gene, CDR1 is MNHEY and CDR2 is SMNVEV (reference sequence). V was shortened by 5 bases and J by 10 bases, with 9 bases between the two germline ends. In DNA, the CDR3 is TGTGCCAGCAGTCGCCGGGCAGAGCAGTTCTTC. It encodes CASSRRAEQFF.

This rearrangement joins TRBV7-2 to TRBJ2-5, with a tentative D call TRBD1 (6 bases). Matching the DNA end better, TRBJ2-7 makes the J call doubtful. Germline loops: CDR1 SGHTA, CDR2 FQGNSA. This CDR3 region has 14 residues. The chain's CDR3 is CASSLWDKTYEQYF. CDR3 coding DNA: TGTGCCAGCAGCCTCTGGGACAAGACCTACGAGCAGTACTTC.

The rearrangement uses TRBV6-1 and TRBJ2-7, with a tentative D call TRBD1 (5 bases). The CDR3 is 13 amino acids. The germline V gene has CDR1 MNHNS and CDR2 SASEGT. The germline V and J ends were trimmed by 10 bases and 0 bases, with 13 bases remaining between them. This CDR3 is CATQGGNSYEQYF. The CDR3 DNA reads TGTGCCACCCAGGGTGGCAACTCCTACGAGCAGTACTTC.

This clone was seen a handful of times. The gene calls are TRBV6-5 and TRBJ1-5, with D perhaps TRBD1 (6 bases). The ends were cut back, 5 bases at V and 6 bases at J, with 11 bases in the middle. Per the germline V gene, CDR1 is MNHEY and CDR2 is SVGAGI. The CDR3 consists of 13 residues. Written as DNA, the CDR3 is TGTGCCAGCAGTCTCGAGGGGGGTCAGCCCCAGCATTTT. Translated: CASSLEGGQPQHF.

J is TRBJ2-7 and V is TRBV7-9; weak D call: TRBD1 (5 bases). This CDR3 has 18 residues. Germline loops: CDR1 SEHNR, CDR2 FQNEAQ (reference sequence). Trimming took off 5 bases at V and 3 bases at J, with 26 bases between the two ends. The CDR3 nucleotides are TGTGCCAGCAGCCGTATAACCCTCAGACAGATACAGAGCTACGAGCAGTACTTC. Protein product: CASSRITLRQIQSYEQYF. Drawing the rest from reference TRBV7-9 and TRBJ2-7, the complete variable domain is DTGVSQNPRHKITKRGQNVTFRCDPISEHNRLYWYRQTLGQGPEFLTYFQNEAQLEKSRLLSDRFSAERPKGSFSTLEIQRTEQGDSAMYLCASSRITLRQIQSYEQYFGPGTRLTVT.

The chain links TRBV6-5 to TRBJ1-2; tentative D call: TRBD1 (6 bases). This CDR3 is 16 amino acids long. Germline V gene data show CDR1 as MNHEY and CDR2 as SVGAGI. Trimming pared 0 bases from V and 3 bases from J, leaving 14 bases between. The DNA of the CDR3 is TGTGCCAGCAGTTACTCGGAGGGGGGGCGGGACTATGGCTACACCTTC. It is translated as CASSYSEGGRDYGYTF.